A selection of T cell receptor beta chains follows, all from one sample in a study of shared clonotypes between healthy human individuals. This table comes from immunoSEQ multiplex PCR, and its TCRdb copy is limited to in-frame clones, with some not included. The sample has about 2 million clones; just under 95% are singletons. The specimen sequenced was naive CD8+ T cells sorted from blood. Receptor source: a man younger than 35 in good health. Both conserved end residues are part of each CDR3.

V,J,CDR3
TRBV6-1,TRBJ1-3,CASSEGWGTGNTIYF
TRBV5-5,TRBJ1-4,CASSFNDRGVGGEKLFF
TRBV7-9,TRBJ1-3,CASSLGTSTIYF
TRBV10-3,TRBJ2-5,CAISESLETQYF
TRBV28,TRBJ2-2,CASSLDRGELFF
TRBV2,TRBJ2-1,CASSAGGLNEQFF
TRBV7-8,TRBJ2-7,CASSLGLAGGPAYEQYF
TRBV29-1,TRBJ2-2,CSVGDFDTGELFF
TRBV27,TRBJ2-7,CASTYLRGDGGLEQYF
TRBV11-2,TRBJ2-1,CASSPSSYNEQFF
TRBV19,TRBJ2-7,CASSIPGEFEQYF
TRBV19,TRBJ2-1,CASRTAGGTYYNEQFF
TRBV5-5,TRBJ1-2,CASNPPTGNYGYTF
TRBV21-1,TRBJ1-4,CASSRDHEKLFF
TRBV27,TRBJ1-3,CASSLLGSGNTIYF
TRBV6-5,TRBJ2-7,CASSYAGGHEQYF
TRBV7-9,TRBJ1-2,CASSPSGTLESYGYTF
TRBV7-8,TRBJ2-7,CASSTNSYEQYF
TRBV19,TRBJ1-1,CASSPTGESTEAFF
TRBV4-3,TRBJ2-2,CASSQIGGPGELFF
TRBV9,TRBJ1-1,CASSDEPAPNTEAFF
TRBV10-2,TRBJ2-7,CASTVGRNYEQYF
TRBV29-1,TRBJ2-7,CSARGLAGADEQYF
TRBV4-3,TRBJ2-5,CASSQELVPGLAHQETQYF
TRBV6-6,TRBJ1-6,CASSYLQGNSPLHF
TRBV27,TRBJ1-1,CASSLFWGTEAFF
TRBV30,TRBJ1-2,CAWSHDRFRDYGYTF
TRBV5-1,TRBJ2-7,CASSATGYPYEQYF
TRBV6-1,TRBJ1-2,CASSELPDTGSGYTF
TRBV15,TRBJ2-4,CATSRDPTGGAKQDIQYF
TRBV7-2,TRBJ2-7,CASSLLDESYEQYF
TRBV19,TRBJ1-5,CATKTGDGDYSNQPQHF
TRBV5-1,TRBJ2-7,CASSGLSRAPYEQYF
TRBV30,TRBJ1-5,CAWATGDGNQPQHF
TRBV5-6,TRBJ2-7,CASSLIAGGGEQYF
TRBV10-1,TRBJ2-5,CASSGDTGGFETQYF
TRBV5-1,TRBJ1-2,CASSLGQGHGYTF
TRBV7-6,TRBJ1-6,CASSPFRDARTPLHF
TRBV28,TRBJ1-1,CASSLRGTEAFF
TRBV28,TRBJ2-5,CASSLEGLRETQYF
TRBV30,TRBJ2-5,CAWSRAAGETQYF
TRBV7-9,TRBJ2-5,CASSFTDGETQYF